These 7 T cell receptor beta chains were sequenced from one sample in a study of sequential checkpoint blockade in melanoma. Treatment defined: randomized to nivolumab then ipilimumab (arm A) or the reverse (arm B). Libraries were prepared by immunoSEQ multiplex PCR; TCRdb keeps only in-frame clonotypes and omits some of them. The table has approximately 37,000 clones, over 30% seen once. Here the sequenced sample was tumor tissue (inferred from file names), taken from a patient given nivolumab and ipilimumab in sequence. These receptors originate from a human donor with melanoma.

V gene TRBV5-1 combines with J gene TRBJ2-1, with D possibly TRBD2 on 5 matching bases. Germline lookup yields CDR1 SGHRS and CDR2 YFSETQ. The ends were cut back, 3 bases at V and 5 bases at J, with 18 bases in the middle. The CDR3 spans 16 residues. The DNA for the CDR3 is TGCGCCAGCAGCTCGGATTTTACGGGGAGAGACAATGAGCAGTTCTTC. Its translation is CASSSDFTGRDNEQFF. The full variable domain, its missing parts supplied by reference TRBV5-1 and TRBJ2-1, is KAGVTQTPRYLIKTRGQQVTLSCSPISGHRSVSWYQQTPGQGLQFLFEYFSETQRNKGNFPGRFSGRQFSNSRSEMNVSTLELGDSALYLCASSSDFTGRDNEQFFGPGTRLTVL.

The chain joins TRBV14 to TRBJ2-1; weak D call: TRBD2 (6 bases). Trimming left V 6 bases short and J 0 bases short, with 15 bases between. The CDR3 sequence is 16 residues long. Per germline, CDR1 SGHDN and CDR2 FVKESK. The CDR3 reads CASSLKRASSYNEQFF. CDR3 bases: TGTGCCAGCAGTCTCAAGCGGGCTAGCTCCTACAATGAGCAGTTCTTC.

The DNA for the CDR3 is TGCAGCGTTGAATTTGGGCGCGCTGAAGCTTTCTTT. This gives the protein CSVEFGRAEAFF. V is TRBV29-1 and J is TRBJ1-1, with D uncertain. CDR1 is SQVTM and CDR2 is ANQGSEA in the germline V gene. The CDR3 is made up of 12 amino acids. Trimming left V 2 bases short and J 6 bases short, with 10 bases between.

The chain couples TRBV5-1 to TRBJ1-2; 7 bases map to TRBD1. This CDR3 is built from 15 residues. Trimming cost V 2 bases and J 2 bases; bases outside gene matches: 6. The germline CDR1 and CDR2 sequences are SGHRS and YFSETQ. The CDR3 DNA reads TGCGCCAGCAGCTTAGGAGACAGGGACAACTATGGCTACACCTTC. Translating gives CASSLGDRDNYGYTF.

This clone came up a few times. J is TRBJ2-5 and V is TRBV7-5; whether TRBD2, the table's D call, matches the DNA was not checked. TRBV7-5 is designated a pseudogene. This CDR3 region has 16 residues. CDR3 residues: CASSLVVGGAQETQYF. The CDR3 nucleotides are TGTGCCAGCAGCTTAGTGGTCGGGGGGGCCCAAGAGACCCAGTACTTC.

On this clone itself: At one end the junction does not follow the germline gene, possibly because of a read error. The chain recombines TRBV6-8 with TRBJ1-5, with 8 bases that match TRBD1. Germline values: CDR1 MNHGY, CDR2 SAAAGT. This CDR3 has 16 residues. Here the CDR3 DNA reads TGTGCCAGCAGTTTCTACAGGGGGGTAGCGACTCAGGCCCAGCATTTT. Translating it yields CASSFYRGVATQAQHF.

CDR3 sequence: CASSLRKSGANVLTF. In nucleotides, the CDR3 is TGTGCCAGTAGTCTTCGTAAATCAGGGGCCAACGTCCTGACTTTC. The chain employs TRBV19 and TRBJ2-6, with no clear D. The CDR3 is 15 residues long. Trimming shortened V by 5 bases and J by 4 bases, and 12 bases separated the two germline ends. CDR1 is LNHDA and CDR2 is SQIVND in the germline V gene (reference sequence).